These 26 T cell receptor beta chains were sequenced from one sample in a study of T cells in Graves' hyperthyroidism and ophthalmopathy. RNA transcripts were the template for amplifying TCR beta CDR3 regions. First-round RT-PCR of the TCR CDR3 relied on the HTBI primer set. One entry per CDR3 protein results from TCRdb running MiXCR on the multiplex PCR reads. The sample carries 400,000 to 550,000 distinct CDR3 sequences, about 15% recorded once. The sample consisted of blood. All receptors come from a woman between 18 and 29 years old with Graves' hyperthyroidism.

In this sample, this clonotype turned up many times. V is TRBV19 and J is TRBJ2-7; possible D gene TRBD2, 6 bases. CDR3 length: 13 residues. The V and J ends lost 6 bases and 5 bases respectively, with 14 bases between them. Looked up from germline, CDR1 is LNHDA and CDR2 is SQIVND (reference sequence). The CDR3 coding sequence is TGTGCCAGTAGGGACGGGCAGCGGGACGAGCAGTACTTC. As protein: CASRDGQRDEQYF.

The chain has TRBV28 and TRBJ2-3, with D possibly being TRBD1 (6 bases). This CDR3 comprises 15 residues. From germline, CDR1 is MDHEN and CDR2 SYDVKM. V was shortened by 10 bases and J by 0 bases, with 17 bases between the two germline ends. CDR3 coding DNA: TGTGCCACCGCCCACGAGGGGGACAGCACAGATACGCAGTATTTT. Translated: CATAHEGDSTDTQYF.

This chain links TRBV12-3 or TRBV12-4 with TRBJ1-1; tentatively, D is TRBD1 (6 bases). Trimming pared 9 bases from V and 11 bases from J, leaving 28 bases between. This CDR3 contains 15 residues. The CDR3 nucleotides are TGTGCCAGTCAAAATAGGGGGGATGGGGCGCCGCTGGCTTTCTTT. It is translated as CASQNRGDGAPLAFF.

This chain uses TRBV12-5 with TRBJ2-7, with D hard to call. CDR1 and CDR2 from the germline V gene are LGHNT and FRNRAP. V was trimmed by 2 bases and J by 1 base, leaving 6 bases between them. This CDR3 has 13 amino acids. The CDR3 DNA is TGTGCTAGTGGTTTGAGGCGATCCTACGAGCAGTACTTC. It encodes CASGLRRSYEQYF.

This clonotype occurred many times. The CDR3 loop is CASRVGYEQYF. The CDR3 nucleotides are TGTGCCAGCAGGGTCGGGTACGAGCAGTACTTC. The V gene is TRBV6-1, the J gene TRBJ2-7; D is unclear. Per germline, CDR1 MNHNS and CDR2 SASEGT. The germline V and J ends were trimmed by 6 bases and 4 bases, with 7 bases remaining between them. This CDR3 has 11 residues.

In this sample, this clonotype turned up a few times. The chain is built from TRBV4-2 and TRBJ1-4, with D possibly matching TRBD1 (5 bases). Trimming cost V 2 bases and J 8 bases, with 12 bases left between them. The germline gives CDR1 LGHNA, CDR2 YNFKEQ. This CDR3 has 14 amino acids. CDR3 DNA: TGTGCCAGCAGCCAACCGACAGAAACAGAAAAACTGTTTTTT. Translating gives CASSQPTETEKLFF.

This clonotype was picked up many times. V gene TRBV7-9 combines with J gene TRBJ1-2; D is unresolved. The CDR3 spans 14 residues. Trimming left V 4 bases short and J 4 bases short, with 13 bases between. Germline V lookup: CDR1 SEHNR, CDR2 FQNEAQ (reference sequence). The CDR3 here is CASSSWTAVYGYTF. In DNA, the CDR3 is TGTGCCAGCAGCTCTTGGACGGCTGTCTATGGCTACACCTTC.

This clonotype has more than one count but fewer than ten. The V call is TRBV13, the J call TRBJ1-1, with 10 positions matching TRBD1. Germline CDR1 reads PRHDT; CDR2 reads FYEKMQ (reference sequence). The junction had 6 bases not matched to a gene; V was cut back by 2 bases and J by 3 bases. This CDR3 has 16 amino acids. The CDR3 region has the DNA TGTGCCAGCAGCTTATGGGGGGGGACAGGGGACACTGAAGCTTTCTTT. This codes for CASSLWGGTGDTEAFF. Full variable domain (rest looked up from reference TRBV13 and TRBJ1-1): AAGVIQSPRHLIKEKRETATLKCYPIPRHDTVYWYQQGPGQDPQFLISFYEKMQSDKGSIPDRFSAQQFSDYHSELNMSSLELGDSALYFCASSLWGGTGDTEAFFGQGTRLTVV.

Many counts were recorded for this clonotype. The V and J genes are TRBV10-3 and TRBJ2-1, with 8 bases fitting TRBD2. CDR1 is ENHRY, CDR2 SYGVKD, per germline. The CDR3 runs 13 residues. J was trimmed by 7 bases and V by 8 bases; bases with no gene match: 7. The CDR3 region is CAIRREGWNEQFF. In nucleotides, the CDR3 is TGTGCCATCCGACGGGAGGGGTGGAATGAGCAGTTCTTC.

In this sample, this clonotype turned up many times. The V gene is TRBV12-3 or TRBV12-4, the J gene TRBJ2-1; no firm D call. Trimming shortened V by 8 bases and J by 3 bases, and 20 bases separated the two germline ends. This CDR3 is built from 16 residues. The CDR3 nucleotides are TGTGCCAGCGGGCAGCCGGAAACCACCTTCTACAATGAGCAGTTCTTC. Protein sequence: CASGQPETTFYNEQFF.

This clonotype was detected only a few times. This rearrangement joins TRBV14 to TRBJ2-5, with D perhaps assigned TRBD1 or TRBD2 (5 bases each). CDR1 is SGHDN, CDR2 FVKESK, per germline. The CDR3 runs to 15 residues. The V end was cut by 1 base, the J end by 2 bases, with 11 bases between. CDR3 amino acids: CASSQGGTYQETQYF. DNA of the CDR3: TGTGCCAGCAGCCAAGGAGGGACCTATCAAGAGACCCAGTACTTC.

Ten or more counts support this clonotype. V usage is TRBV11-2 and J usage is TRBJ2-2, with 15 positions matching TRBD2. Germline trimming cut 5 bases from V and 0 bases from J; bases unmatched to any gene: 10. Germline CDR1 and CDR2: SGHAT and FQNNGV. This CDR3 spans 20 amino acids. CDR3 sequence (DNA): TGTGCCAGCAGCCGAGGACTAGCGGGAGGGATTTTAGCGAACACCGGGGAGCTGTTTTTT. It is translated as CASSRGLAGGILANTGELFF.

This clonotype was recorded a few times. V usage is TRBV4-1 and J usage is TRBJ1-5; tentative D call: TRBD1 (5 bases). This CDR3 contains 16 residues. CDR1 and CDR2 (germline): MGHRA, YSYEKL. The V end was cut by 0 bases, the J end by 1 base, with 10 bases between. CDR3 sequence reads: CASSQERDWSNQPQHF. DNA for the CDR3: TGCGCCAGCAGCCAAGAAAGGGACTGGAGCAATCAGCCCCAGCATTTT.

This clonotype was recorded many times. V gene TRBV29-1 combines with J gene TRBJ2-1; 7 nucleotides align to TRBD2. Germline-derived CDR1 and CDR2 are SQVTM and ANQGSEA. J gave up 10 bases and V 6 bases, and 3 bases lay outside the gene matches. This CDR3 is built from 10 residues. CDR3 in amino acids: CSVLLAEQFF. The CDR3 DNA reads as TGCAGCGTCCTACTAGCGGAGCAGTTCTTC.

This clonotype was seen a handful of times. V gene TRBV19 combines with J gene TRBJ2-2; D unresolved. The CDR3 length is 13 residues. Trimming stripped 4 bases from V and 5 bases from J, with 8 bases between. From germline, CDR1 is LNHDA and CDR2 SQIVND (reference sequence). This chain's CDR3 is CASSNAETGELFF. The CDR3 DNA follows: TGTGCCAGTAGTAACGCGGAAACCGGGGAGCTGTTTTTT.

In this sample, this clonotype turned up many times. CDR3 in DNA: TGTGCCTGGAGTGGACGGCAGCCGATTAACTATGGCTACACCTTC. Translating it yields CAWSGRQPINYGYTF. V and J are TRBV30 and TRBJ1-2; no reliable D call. The V and J ends lost 1 base and 1 base respectively, with 13 bases between them. The CDR3 loop spans 15 amino acids. The germline V gene has CDR1 GTSNPN and CDR2 SVGIG (reference sequence).

This clonotype was recorded at least ten times. CDR3 protein: CASSPTSGQGIETQYF. CDR3 sequence (DNA): TGTGCCAGCAGCCCGACCTCCGGACAGGGGATCGAGACCCAGTACTTC. The chain employs TRBV7-3 and TRBJ2-5; 9 bases map to TRBD1. Trimming at V came to 5 bases and at J to 5 bases, leaving 12 bases not matched to a gene. CDR3 length equals 16 residues. Germline CDR1 reads SGHTA; CDR2 reads FQGTGA.

Many counts were recorded for this clonotype. The chain recombines TRBV30 with TRBJ2-1; D is undetermined. V shed 1 base and J shed 4 bases, with 8 bases lying between them. The CDR3 has 13 residues. CDR1 and CDR2 (germline): GTSNPN, SVGIG (reference sequence). This CDR3 is CAWSAGVYNEQFF. CDR3 in DNA: TGTGCCTGGAGTGCGGGCGTTTACAATGAGCAGTTCTTC.

The rearrangement joins TRBV2 to TRBJ2-3, with TRBD2 matching 13 bases. With 6 bases clipped from V and 2 bases from J, the junction kept 8 bases outside the gene matches. The CDR3 is 17 residues long. The V gene's germline CDR1 is SNHLY and CDR2 FYNNEI. CDR3 in amino acids: CASSNGLAGDNTDTQYF. The CDR3 DNA reads TGTGCCAGCAGCAACGGACTAGCGGGAGACAACACAGATACGCAGTATTTT.

The sample holds many counts of this clonotype. The V call is TRBV11-2, the J call TRBJ2-7; D is perhaps TRBD1 (5 bases). The V gene's germline CDR1 is SGHAT and CDR2 FQNNGV. This CDR3 has 14 amino acids. V lost 5 bases and J 0 bases, leaving 11 bases between the germline ends. Here the CDR3 reads CASSEIRDSYEQYV. The DNA of the CDR3 is TGTGCCAGCAGCGAAATCAGGGACTCCTACGAGCAGTACGTC.

This clonotype came up a few times. For the CDR3, the DNA is TGTGCCAGCAGCCCCCCCGGCCAGGAGGTTTGGTACGAGCAGTACTTC. It is translated as CASSPPGQEVWYEQYF. The J gene is TRBJ2-7, the V gene TRBV3-1; D perhaps matches TRBD2 (5 bases). The CDR3 covers 16 residues. V dropped 4 bases and J dropped 4 bases, with 20 bases sitting between them. Germline CDR1 reads LGHDT; CDR2 reads YNNKEL (reference sequence).

This clonotype has only a few counts. The chain combines TRBV7-8 with TRBJ2-3; D ambiguous. This CDR3 comprises 13 residues. Looked up from germline, CDR1 is SGHVS and CDR2 is FQNEAQ. V was cut by 2 bases and J by 4 bases, with 7 bases left in between. CDR3 in amino acids: CASSLYSSDTQYF. In nucleotides, the CDR3 is TGTGCCAGCAGCTTATATAGCTCAGATACGCAGTATTTT.

A remark on this clonotype: This may come from a read error, since a much larger clone is one base off. The chain carries TRBV12-3 or TRBV12-4 and TRBJ1-1; D is undetermined. V was shortened by 6 bases and J by 1 base, with 12 bases between the two germline ends. The CDR3 extends over 14 amino acids. CDR3 in DNA: TGTGCCAGCAGCCGGGCAGTCAAGAACACTGAAGCTTTCTTT. It codes for CASSRAVKNTEAFF.

This clonotype has more than one count but fewer than ten. The chain uses TRBV18 and TRBJ2-3; D call uncertain. This CDR3 comprises 14 residues. V was clipped by 3 bases and J by 6 bases, with 13 bases between them. CDR1 is KGHSH and CDR2 is LQKENI in the germline V gene. CDR3 in DNA: TGTGCCAGCTCACCCTACACGGGCGAGGATACGCAGTATTTT. Translated: CASSPYTGEDTQYF.

To note about this clonotype: One end of the junction is discordant with germline, which a read error may explain. The rearrangement joins TRBV2 to TRBJ2-1, with unresolved D. The germline V gene encodes CDR1 SNHLY and CDR2 FYNNEI. The CDR3 has 17 residues. The CDR3 bases are TGTGCCAGCAGTTTAGCCTGGGCGCGGCCCCGGGCCAATGGGCAGTTCTTC. Translating it yields CASSLAWARPRANGQFF. Full variable domain (remainder filled in from reference TRBV2 and TRBJ2-1): EPEVTQTPSHQVTQMGQEVILRCVPISNHLYFYWYRQILGQKVEFLVSFYNNEISEKSEIFDDQFSVERPDGSNFTLKIRSTKLEDSAMYFCASSLAWARPRANGQFFGPGTRLTVL.

Many counts were recorded for this clonotype. The CDR3 DNA reads as TGTGCCAGCAGCGAACCCCCATACGAGCAGTACTTC. Translated, it gives CASSEPPYEQYF. V and J are TRBV7-8 and TRBJ2-7; unclear D gene. There are 12 residues in the CDR3. Trimming pared 5 bases from V and 4 bases from J, leaving 9 bases between. Germline V gene sequence: CDR1 SGHVS, CDR2 FQNEAQ.